This T cell receptor (beta chain) was retrieved from a study of CD8+CD57+ T cells in acquired aplastic anemia (dated by TCRdb to the late 2010s). Regarding the research as a whole: Extracted DNA from sorted CD4+ and CD8+ cells averaged about 3 ug, ranging from roughly 0.17 to 27.4 ug. CD8+CD57+ expansion was defined as a frequency above the mean frequency observed in healthy subjects.

General conclusions and limits of the study: CD8+ Simpson's diversity did not differ significantly between patients and healthy controls (P=0.060). Twenty-nine CD8+ CDR3 sequences were shared between patients and controls but appeared highly expressed in patients and within their immunodominant clones.

A remark on this clonotype: Its antigen specificity is not known. No base quality information exists; no much larger clone differs at one position.

Genomic DNA served as template for TCR beta VDJ combination and CDR3 sequence profiling. An Illumina HiSeq 2000 was used for TCR repertoire sequencing. In the source study's methods: TRBV/TRBJ rearrangement plots, CDR3 size and DJ length profiles, and Simpson's diversity index were used to evaluate the repertoires. The most abundant DNA sequence in the deep sequencing data was defined as the immunodominant clone. CDR3 amino acid sequences were checked for sharing between subjects and were compared against published repertoires and the VDJdb database. TCRdb's own reprocessing of the public reads used fastp at Q25 and MiXCR and kept productive beta chains. For every CDR3 protein sequence, its rows merge into one entry that carries the most common genes and DNA. None of the V and J calls come from the authors' own analysis; TCRdb made them. This sample has 160,000 or so distinct CDR3 sequences in its table, and 70% to 75% of those were observed once. The ten largest clones capture around 45% of the sample.

The patients picked for sequencing were ones in whom flow cytometry had shown an expansion of CD8+CD57+ cells. Every patient had a diagnosis of severe acquired aplastic anemia based on International Study of Aplastic Anemia and Agranulocytosis and Camitta criteria. Patients had received no therapy at the time of blood sampling. In the study, sorted CD4+ and CD8+ blood T cells from patients with severe aplastic anemia and from healthy subjects underwent deep sequencing of TCR repertoires. In the USA, patient enrollment took place under clinicaltrials.gov protocols 00001620, 01623167, 00001397, 00071045, 00081523 and 00961064. Ficoll-Paque density gradient centrifugation was used to isolate peripheral blood mononuclear cells. CD4+ and CD8+ T cells were sorted by FACS or magnetic beads before DNA extraction. Reading the germline V gene (reference sequence) gives CDR1 SEHNR and CDR2 FQNEAQ. V is reduced by 4 bases and J by 3 bases, leaving a spacing of 13 bases between them. The CDR3 goes from the cysteine to the phenylalanine over 15 residues. The DNA shown is the 45-base CDR3, in frame from base 1.

Sequencing input: sorted CD4+, CD8+, or CD8+CD57+ T cells (not recorded which) from PBMCs. The chain is assembled from TRBV7-9 and TRBJ2-1; the D gene is perhaps TRBD1, on 6 matching bases. The receptor comes from a human donor with aplastic anemia. The nucleotide sequence is given as TGTGCCAGCAGCTCAGGGACAAACAACTACAATGAGCAGTTCTTC. This sequence encodes CASSSGTNNYNEQFF.